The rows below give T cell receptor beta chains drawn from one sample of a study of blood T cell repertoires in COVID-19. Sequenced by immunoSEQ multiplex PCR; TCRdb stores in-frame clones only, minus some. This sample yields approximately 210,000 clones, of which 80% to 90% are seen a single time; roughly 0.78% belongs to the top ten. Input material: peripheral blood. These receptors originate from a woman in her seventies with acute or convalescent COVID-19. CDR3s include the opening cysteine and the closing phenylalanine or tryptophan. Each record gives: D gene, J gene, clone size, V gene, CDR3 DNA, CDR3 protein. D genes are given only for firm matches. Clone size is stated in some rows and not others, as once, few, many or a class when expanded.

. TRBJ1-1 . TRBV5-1 TGCGCCAGCAGCTGGAGGGAGAGGGGAGACGAAGCTTTCTTT CASSWRERGDEAFF
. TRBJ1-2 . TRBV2 TGTGCCAGCGGTCCCTTAGCTAACTATGGCTACACCTTC CASGPLANYGYTF
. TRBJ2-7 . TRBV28 TGTGCCAGCAGTCTCCAGGGTTACGAGCAGTACTTC CASSLQGYEQYF
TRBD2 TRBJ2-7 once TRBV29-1 TGCAGCGTTACGGGGGGGTACGAGCAGTACTTC CSVTGGYEQYF
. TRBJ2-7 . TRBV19 TGTGCCAGGCGGGGCTACGAGCAGTACTTC CARRGYEQYF
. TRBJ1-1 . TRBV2 TGTGCCAGCAGTCAGAAGAACACTGAAGCTTTCTTT CASSQKNTEAFF
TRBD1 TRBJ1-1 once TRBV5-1 TGCGCCAGCAGCTTGGAAGGGACAGTTTCTGAAGCTTTCTTT CASSLEGTVSEAFF
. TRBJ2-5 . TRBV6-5 TGTGCCAGCAGTTACGGGGCGGGGAGTGGAACCCAGTACTTC CASSYGAGSGTQYF
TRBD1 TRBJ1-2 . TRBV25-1 TGTGCCAGCAGTGGGTACAGGGGGCTGGCGGCCTATGGCTACACCTTC CASSGYRGLAAYGYTF
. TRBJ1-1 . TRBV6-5 TGTGCCAGCAGTTACGGGCTTTCTCCGTCTGAAGCTTTCTTT CASSYGLSPSEAFF
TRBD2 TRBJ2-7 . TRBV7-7 TGTGCCAGCAGCCTCGGAATAGCGGGGTCCTACGAGCAGTACTTC CASSLGIAGSYEQYF
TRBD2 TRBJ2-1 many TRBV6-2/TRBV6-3 TGTGCCAGCAGTTACTCCCAGACTAGCTCTGAGCAGTTCTTC CASSYSQTSSEQFF
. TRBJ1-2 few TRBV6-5 TGTGCCAGCAGTAACTCCCTCTCCTCTGGCTACACCTTC CASSNSLSSGYTF
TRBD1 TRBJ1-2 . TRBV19 TGTGCCAGTAGTATGATCGGACAGGCTAACTATGGCTACACCTTC CASSMIGQANYGYTF
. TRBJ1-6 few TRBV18 TGTGCCAGCTCACCAACGGACACTCCTTATAATTCACCCCTCCACTTT CASSPTDTPYNSPLHF
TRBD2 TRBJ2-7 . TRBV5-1 TGCGCCAGCAGCTTGTACCCTCCGGGACTAGCGGGAAACTACGAGCAGTACTTC CASSLYPPGLAGNYEQYF
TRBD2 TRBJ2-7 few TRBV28 TGTGCCAGCACCAAAGGGGCTAGCGGTGCCTACGAGCAGTACTTC CASTKGASGAYEQYF
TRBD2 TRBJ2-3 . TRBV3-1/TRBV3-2 TGTGCCAGCAGCCAAGATGCGGGAGTCACAGATACGCAGTATTTT CASSQDAGVTDTQYF
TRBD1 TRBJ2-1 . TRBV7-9 TGTGCCAGCAGTCGAACCGGGACAGGGGGCTACAATGAGCAGTTCTTC CASSRTGTGGYNEQFF
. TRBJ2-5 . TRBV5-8 TGTGCCAGCAGCTCCCCAACATGGGGGGTGGAAGAGACCCAGTACTTC CASSSPTWGVEETQYF
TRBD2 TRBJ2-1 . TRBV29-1 TGCAGCGTTACTAGAGGGACTAGCGGGTTCTATGAGCAGTTCTTC CSVTRGTSGFYEQFF
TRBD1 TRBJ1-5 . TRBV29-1 TGCAGCGTTGCCGGGACAGGGTTCGGTCAGCCCCAGCATTTT CSVAGTGFGQPQHF
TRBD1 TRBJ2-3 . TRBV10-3 TGTGCCATCAGTGACGACAGGGCTACGCAGTATTTT CAISDDRATQYF
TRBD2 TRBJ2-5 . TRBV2 TGTGCCAGCAGTGAAATAGCGGGGGGGCCTCAGACCCAGTACTTC CASSEIAGGPQTQYF
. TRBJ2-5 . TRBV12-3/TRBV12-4 TGTGCCAGCAGTAGGGCAGGGCAAGAGACCCAGTACTTC CASSRAGQETQYF
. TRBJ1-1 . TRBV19 TGTGCCAGTAGCTTACAGAGAAACACTGAAGCTTTCTTT CASSLQRNTEAFF
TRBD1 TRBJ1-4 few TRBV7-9 TGTGCCAGCAGCCTAGGGGGTCAGGGGGACGAAAAACTGTTTTTT CASSLGGQGDEKLFF
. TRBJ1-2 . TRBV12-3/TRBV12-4 TGTGCCAGCAGTTTGGGGGCAGGGAAGGGCTACACCTTC CASSLGAGKGYTF
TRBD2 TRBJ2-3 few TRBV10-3 TGTGCCATCAGTGAGTTAGGTACTAGCGGGAGGGCCTATACGCAGTATTTT CAISELGTSGRAYTQYF
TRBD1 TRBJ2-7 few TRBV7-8 TGTGCCAGCAGCTTAGTACAGGGGGGTAGTGGCGAGCAGTACTTC CASSLVQGGSGEQYF
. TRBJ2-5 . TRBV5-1 TGCGCCAGCAGCTTGGTGACAGACAGGACCCAGTACTTC CASSLVTDRTQYF
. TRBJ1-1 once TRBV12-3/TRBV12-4 TGTGCCAGCAGTTTGGGGGGGGACACTGAAGCTTTCTTT CASSLGGDTEAFF
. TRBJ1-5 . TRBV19 TGTGCCAGTAGTATTCAATCAGGGAATCAGCCCCAGCATTTT CASSIQSGNQPQHF
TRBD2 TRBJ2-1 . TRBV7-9 TGTGCCAGCAGCGCAGCCGGGACTAGCGGGACTGGCAATGAGCAGTTCTTC CASSAAGTSGTGNEQFF
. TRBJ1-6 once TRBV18 TGTGCCAGCTCACCAAGACAGCTTAATTCACCCCTCCACTTT CASSPRQLNSPLHF
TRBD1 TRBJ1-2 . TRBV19 TGTGCCAGCCAAGTATTAGGACAGGGGAACTATGGCTACACCTTC CASQVLGQGNYGYTF
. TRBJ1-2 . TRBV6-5 TGTGCCAGCGACGACTTAAACTATGGCTACACCTTC CASDDLNYGYTF
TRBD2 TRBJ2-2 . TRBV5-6 TGTGCCAGCAGCTTTAGCGGGGGGACCGGGGAGCTGTTTTTT CASSFSGGTGELFF
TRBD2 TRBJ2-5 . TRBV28 TGTGCCAGCAGTTCGAGACTAGCGGGAGGCCAAGAGACCCAGTACTTC CASSSRLAGGQETQYF
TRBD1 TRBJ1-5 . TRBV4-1 TGCGCCAGCAGCCGAGGGGACAGGGATAATCAGCCCCAGCATTTT CASSRGDRDNQPQHF
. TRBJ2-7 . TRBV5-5 TGTGCCAGCAGCTGGACAGCCTATTACGAGCAGTACTTC CASSWTAYYEQYF
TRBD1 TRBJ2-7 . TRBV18 TGTGCCAGCTCACCAAAGGCGGGACAGGGGGCGTCTGAGCAGTACTTC CASSPKAGQGASEQYF
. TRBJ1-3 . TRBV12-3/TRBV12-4 TGTGCCAGCAGTTTTCTTCGGGGAAACACCATATATTTT CASSFLRGNTIYF
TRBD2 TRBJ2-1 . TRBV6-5 TGTGCCAGCAGTAAGACTAGCGGGGGGAGCTATGAGCAGTTCTTC CASSKTSGGSYEQFF
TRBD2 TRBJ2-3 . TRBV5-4 TGTGCCAGCAGCCCCCAACCTAGCGGGGGATCCTCAGATACGCAGTATTTT CASSPQPSGGSSDTQYF